The rows below give T cell receptor beta chains drawn from one sample of a study of T cell repertoires in cytomegalovirus infection. For these receptors, no antigen is known. Via MiXCR, TCRdb re-called the reads, giving one row per CDR3 protein. The sample records 400,000 to 600,000 distinct CDR3 sequences, approximately 42% being singletons. The material sequenced was cultured PBMCs, taken from culture after CMV antigen stimulation. The receptors come from a human donor in good health (CMV status not recorded). Some clones in this sample may be carry-over from other donors' samples. Both conserved end residues are part of each CDR3. The D gene is left open where the match is weak. Size is omitted from some rows. Given values are once, few, many or a class for expanded clones.

cdr3_length clone_size j_call v_call d_call cdr3_aa cdr3_nt
16 . TRBJ1-6 TRBV10-2 TRBD1 CASTGTGSGYNSPLHF TGCGCCAGCACCGGGACAGGTTCGGGCTATAATTCACCCCTCCACTTT
14 . TRBJ2-7 TRBV5-1 . CASSLRQGTHEQYF TGCGCCAGCAGCTTGCGTCAGGGCACCCACGAGCAGTACTTC
15 . TRBJ1-1 TRBV19 TRBD1 CASTDSGTGNTEAFF TGTGCCAGTACAGATTCCGGGACAGGGAACACTGAAGCTTTCTTT
14 few TRBJ2-5 TRBV12-3/TRBV12-4 . CASSSGARGETQYF TGTGCCAGCAGTTCTGGGGCTAGGGGAGAGACCCAGTACTTC
14 few TRBJ2-5 TRBV29-1 . CSVALLAAQETQYF TGCAGCGTTGCTCTTCTAGCAGCACAAGAGACCCAGTACTTC
12 few TRBJ2-7 TRBV12-3/TRBV12-4 . CASSLLTGEVDF TGTGCCAGCAGTTTATTAACAGGGGAGGTTGACTTC
14 . TRBJ2-5 TRBV19 . CASSIQGVRETQYF TGTGCCAGTAGTATACAGGGTGTCCGGGAGACCCAGTACTTC
16 . TRBJ2-3 TRBV5-5 TRBD2 CASSSLAGAPTDTQYF TGTGCCAGCAGCTCACTAGCGGGAGCTCCCACAGATACGCAGTATTTT
16 few TRBJ1-3 TRBV7-6 . CASSPVGGTHGNTIYF TGTGCCAGCAGCCCGGTGGGCGGAACCCACGGGAACACCATATATTTT
16 . TRBJ1-5 TRBV15 TRBD1 CATSRDPDRVRQPQHF TGTGCCACCAGCAGGGACCCTGACAGGGTGCGGCAGCCCCAGCATTTT
14 few TRBJ2-3 TRBV7-3 . CASSLDPGTDTQYF TGTGCCAGCAGCTTAGATCCCGGCACAGATACGCAGTATTTT
16 few TRBJ1-5 TRBV28 . CASSYGQGNSNQPQHF TGTGCCAGCAGTTACGGCCAGGGAAATAGCAATCAGCCCCAGCATTTT
15 few TRBJ2-6 TRBV9 . CASSVEGVGANVLTF TGTGCCAGCAGCGTAGAAGGGGTGGGGGCCAACGTCCTGACTTTC
14 once TRBJ2-5 TRBV7-2 TRBD2 CASSLVAGGGTQYF TGTGCCAGCAGCCTAGTGGCGGGAGGAGGGACCCAGTACTTC
15 . TRBJ2-3 TRBV12-3/TRBV12-4 TRBD2 CASTWASGSADTQYF TGTGCCAGCACCTGGGCTAGCGGGAGTGCAGATACGCAGTATTTT
17 . TRBJ2-1 TRBV15 TRBD2 CATSRDSSSGTYNEQFF TGTGCCACCAGCAGAGATTCTAGTAGCGGGACCTACAATGAGCAGTTCTTC
14 . TRBJ1-1 TRBV7-9 . CASTLQGTDTEAFF TGTGCCAGCACCCTACAGGGAACGGACACTGAAGCTTTCTTT
13 . TRBJ2-7 TRBV6-1 . CASRGHTTYEQYF TGTGCCAGCAGGGGACATACTACCTACGAGCAGTACTTC
16 few TRBJ2-5 TRBV6-1 TRBD2 CASSELLAGRGETQYF TGTGCCAGCAGTGAATTACTAGCGGGCCGAGGAGAGACCCAGTACTTC
15 . TRBJ1-2 TRBV7-2 . CASSSRLYRDYGYTF TGTGCCAGCAGCTCTCGACTCTACAGGGACTATGGCTACACCTTC
13 . TRBJ1-2 TRBV27 . CASSLSPPSGYTF TGTGCCAGCAGTTTATCGCCCCCGTCGGGCTACACCTTC
13 . TRBJ1-6 TRBV12-3/TRBV12-4 . CASSLQGLSPLHF TGTGCCAGCAGTTTACAAGGGCTGTCACCCCTCCACTTT
15 . TRBJ2-2 TRBV20-1 . CSARDLKRNTGELFF TGCAGTGCTAGAGATCTTAAGCGAAACACCGGGGAGCTGTTTTTT
18 many TRBJ2-1 TRBV7-2 TRBD2 CASSFFGLAGGPENEQFF TGTGCCAGCAGCTTTTTTGGGCTAGCGGGAGGGCCTGAGAATGAGCAGTTCTTC
15 . TRBJ2-1 TRBV20-1 TRBD2 CSADYSGRADNEQFF TGCAGTGCGGATTATAGCGGGAGGGCCGACAATGAGCAGTTCTTC
14 once TRBJ2-5 TRBV19 TRBD2 CASSTIAGKETQYF TGTGCCAGTAGTACAATAGCGGGAAAAGAGACCCAGTACTTC
15 few TRBJ2-1 TRBV7-9 . CASSLGLGTYNEQFF TGTGCCAGCAGCTTAGGACTGGGGACCTACAATGAGCAGTTCTTC
15 . TRBJ2-5 TRBV12-3/TRBV12-4 . CASSLEDSLTETQYF TGTGCCAGCAGTTTAGAGGACAGTTTGACGGAGACCCAGTACTTC
13 . TRBJ2-3 TRBV15 TRBD2 CATSETSGSTQYF TGTGCCACCAGCGAGACTAGCGGGAGTACGCAGTATTTT
13 once TRBJ2-7 TRBV7-2 . CASSLPSLDEQYF TGTGCCAGCAGCTTACCCAGCTTAGACGAGCAGTACTTC
15 . TRBJ2-5 TRBV7-4 . CASSLATVYQETQYF TGTGCCAGCAGCTTAGCTACAGTATACCAAGAGACCCAGTACTTC
12 few TRBJ2-2 TRBV12-3/TRBV12-4 . CASSLTGGELFF TGTGCCAGCAGTTTGACAGGCGGGGAGCTGTTTTTT
17 . TRBJ2-5 TRBV19 TRBD1 CASSHFPGTGGRETQYF TGTGCCAGTAGTCACTTCCCCGGGACAGGGGGTCGTGAGACCCAGTACTTC
13 . TRBJ2-7 TRBV10-3 . CAISEEGEDEQYF TGTGCCATCAGCGAAGAGGGGGAAGACGAGCAGTACTTC
12 . TRBJ2-7 TRBV20-1 . CSAPTGSYEQYF TGCAGTGCCCCAACAGGGTCCTACGAGCAGTACTTC
15 . TRBJ1-6 TRBV7-8 . CASSSSPGFGSPLHF TGTGCCAGCAGCTCGAGCCCCGGGTTTGGTTCACCCCTCCACTTT
13 once TRBJ1-5 TRBV2 . CASSAWVNQPQHF TGTGCCAGCAGTGCATGGGTCAACCAGCCCCAGCATTTT
15 . TRBJ1-2 TRBV5-6 . CASSYGGLFNYGYTF TGTGCCAGCAGCTACGGGGGACTTTTCAACTATGGCTACACCTTC
17 . TRBJ2-5 TRBV7-2 . CASSLGLWGRKSETQYF TGTGCCAGCAGCTTAGGGTTGTGGGGTCGAAAGTCGGAGACCCAGTACTTC
15 few TRBJ1-2 TRBV7-2 TRBD1 CASSPRQGARSGYTF TGTGCCAGCAGCCCTCGACAGGGGGCGCGAAGTGGCTACACCTTC
15 few TRBJ1-1 TRBV10-3 . CAISESYSSNTEAFF TGTGCCATCAGTGAGTCGTACAGTTCGAACACTGAAGCTTTCTTT